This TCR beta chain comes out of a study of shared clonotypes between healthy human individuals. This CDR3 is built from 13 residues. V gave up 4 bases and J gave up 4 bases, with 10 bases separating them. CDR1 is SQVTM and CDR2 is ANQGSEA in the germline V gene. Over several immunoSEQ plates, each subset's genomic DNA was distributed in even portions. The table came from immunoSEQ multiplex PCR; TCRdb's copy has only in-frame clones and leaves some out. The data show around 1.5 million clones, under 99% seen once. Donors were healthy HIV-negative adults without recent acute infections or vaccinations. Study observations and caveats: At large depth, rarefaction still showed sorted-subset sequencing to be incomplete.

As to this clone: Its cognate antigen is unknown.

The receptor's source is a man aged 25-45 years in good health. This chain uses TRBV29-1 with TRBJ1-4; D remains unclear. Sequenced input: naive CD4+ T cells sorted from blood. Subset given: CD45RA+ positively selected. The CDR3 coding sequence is TGCAGCGTTGCCCCGCGGCTTAATGAAAAACTGTTTTTT. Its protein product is CSVAPRLNEKLFF.